Below are 8 T cell receptor beta chains sequenced from a single sample in a study of T cell responses to AZD1222 COVID-19 vaccine. TCRdb's table, derived via immunoSEQ multiplex PCR, lists solely in-frame clones and lacks some. The sample contains around 140,000 clones, 80% to 95% of which appear only once. This specimen was peripheral blood, taken 28 days after the second AZD1222 dose. All receptors derive from an adult who received the AZD1222 COVID-19 vaccine.

The J gene is TRBJ1-3, the V gene TRBV27, with D maybe TRBD1 (5 bases). V lost 3 bases to trimming and J lost 4 bases, with 10 bases between them. Looked up from germline, CDR1 is MNHEY and CDR2 is SMNVEV (reference sequence). The CDR3 totals 14 residues. CDR3 protein: CASSFGGRGNTIYF. The CDR3 coding sequence is TGTGCCAGCAGTTTCGGGGGTAGAGGAAACACCATATATTTT.

This clone appeared once. This rearrangement joins TRBV11-2 to TRBJ1-1; the D gene is possibly TRBD1 (5 bases). The CDR3 covers 14 residues. Trimming removed 1 base from V and 3 bases from J, with 9 bases in between. The germline V gene has CDR1 SGHAT and CDR2 FQNNGV. The CDR3 loop is CASSLGGDYTEAFF. The CDR3 nucleotides are TGTGCCAGCAGCTTAGGAGGGGATTACACTGAAGCTTTCTTT. Full variable domain (remainder filled in from reference TRBV11-2 and TRBJ1-1): EAGVAQSPRYKIIEKRQSVAFWCNPISGHATLYWYQQILGQGPKLLIQFQNNGVVDDSQLPKDRFSAERLKGVDSTLKIQPAKLEDSAVYLCASSLGGDYTEAFFGQGTRLTVV.

The rearrangement joins TRBV5-4 to TRBJ2-1, with D perhaps TRBD2 (5 bases). The germline CDR1 and CDR2 sequences are SGHNT and YYREEE (reference sequence). Trimming shortened V by 6 bases and J by 0 bases, and 7 bases separated the two germline ends. The CDR3 has 13 residues. The CDR3 bases are TGTGCCAGCAAAGGGAGCTCCTACAATGAGCAGTTCTTC. Its translation: CASKGSSYNEQFF. Together with reference TRBV5-4 and TRBJ2-1, the CDR3 gives the full variable domain: ETGVTQSPTHLIKTRGQQVTLRCSSQSGHNTVSWYQQALGQGPQFIFQYYREEENGRGNFPPRFSGLQFPNYSSELNVNALELDDSALYLCASKGSSYNEQFFGPGTRLTVL.

This chain links TRBV5-1 with TRBJ2-1; tentatively, D is TRBD1 or TRBD2 (6 bases each). The CDR3 spans 16 residues. Per the germline V gene, CDR1 is SGHRS and CDR2 is YFSETQ. Trimming took off 3 bases at V and 7 bases at J, with 20 bases between the two ends. This chain's CDR3 is CASSSDVGGGGNEQFF. Written as DNA, the CDR3 is TGCGCCAGCAGCTCAGACGTGGGGGGCGGAGGGAATGAGCAGTTCTTC.

This chain connects TRBV6-1 to TRBJ1-2; 7 bases map to TRBD1. Germline assignment: CDR1 MNHNS and CDR2 SASEGT. This CDR3 is built from 14 residues. V was pared by 1 base and J by 8 bases, with 7 bases of the junction left unmatched. The CDR3 is CASSEDRGSRGYTF. The CDR3 region has the DNA TGTGCCAGCAGTGAAGACAGGGGATCTAGAGGCTACACCTTC.

The chain has TRBV4-1 and TRBJ2-6; TRBD1 aligns across 9 bases. Trimming removed 6 bases from V and 8 bases from J; junction bases left unmatched: 8. The CDR3 consists of 15 residues. CDR1 MGHRA and CDR2 YSYEKL come from the germline V gene. CDR3 region: CASSPRTGASNVLTF. Here the CDR3 DNA reads TGCGCCAGCAGTCCAAGGACAGGGGCCTCCAACGTCCTGACTTTC.

This chain connects TRBV6-5 to TRBJ1-1; the D gene is possibly TRBD1 (5 bases). The CDR3 is 13 residues long. The ends were cut back, 6 bases at V and 5 bases at J, with 13 bases in the middle. The germline CDR1 and CDR2 sequences are MNHEY and SVGAGI. This CDR3 is CASRRGTGTEAFF. The CDR3 nucleotides are TGTGCCAGCAGGCGGGGGACGGGGACTGAAGCTTTCTTT.

The V call is TRBV14, the J call TRBJ1-2; no clear D. There are 13 residues in the CDR3. CDR1 and CDR2 from the germline V gene are SGHDN and FVKESK. Between the trimmed V and J ends, which lost 4 bases and 4 bases, there was a span of 10 bases. The CDR3 protein is CASSPQVGYGYTF. The CDR3, as DNA: TGTGCCAGCAGCCCGCAGGTTGGCTATGGCTACACCTTC.